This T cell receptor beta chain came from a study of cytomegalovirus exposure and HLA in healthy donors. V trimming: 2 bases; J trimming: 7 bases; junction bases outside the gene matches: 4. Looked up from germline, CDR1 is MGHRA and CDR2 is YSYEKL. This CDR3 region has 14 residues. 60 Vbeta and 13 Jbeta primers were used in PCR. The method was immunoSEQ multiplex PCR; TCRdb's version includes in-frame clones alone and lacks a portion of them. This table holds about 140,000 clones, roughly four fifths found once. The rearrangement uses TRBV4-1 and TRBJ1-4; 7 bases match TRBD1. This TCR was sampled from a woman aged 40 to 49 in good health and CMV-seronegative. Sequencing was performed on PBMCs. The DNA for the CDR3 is TGCGCCAGCAGCCAAACCGACAGGGTTGAAAAACTGTTTTTT. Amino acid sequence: CASSQTDRVEKLFF.